This T cell receptor beta chain was found in a study of quantifying T cell responses using KT2 cells (dated by TCRdb to about 2017). Background on the whole study: RNA was DNase-treated and reverse transcribed with TCR alpha and beta constant-region primers, mostly using SuperScript III. Under optimum conditions, the T4 ligation step was estimated to exceed 10% efficiency. To prevent over-amplification, PCR2 was performed as a SYBR Green qPCR and halted at a predetermined fluorescence threshold. Study-level results and caveats: Saturation in the detection of KT2 sequences was observed at very high KT2 spike-in numbers. No side-by-side comparison of the pipeline with other TCR sequencing techniques was included in the study. The numbers of KT2 alpha and beta sequences increased linearly with the number of input KT2 cells across several orders of magnitude. KT2 sequences were detected down to the lowest spike-in tested, which was about one KT2 cell per 100,000 PBMC.

Spanning cysteine to phenylalanine, the CDR3 consists of 12 amino acids. The retained sequence is limited to the CDR3, 36 bases, with the frame set at the first base. Via the germline V gene (reference sequence), CDR1 is SEHNR and CDR2 FQNEAQ. V loses 2 bases of germline sequence and J loses 7 bases, and the interval between the two ends is 6 bases. The library was produced with UMI-ligation and nested PCR. Using T4 RNA ligase 1, a single-stranded oligonucleotide bearing the Illumina SP2 sequence plus a UMI was ligated onto the 3' end of the cDNA. PCR1 ran approximately 4 cycles (98°C 15 s, 69°C 30 s, 72°C 40 s); the beta primer was an equimolar mix of RC1.1 and RC1.2 covering TRBC1 and TRBC2. From PCR2 onward, TCR alpha and beta chains were processed separately, and sample indices and Illumina adaptors were added. The UMI, placed after an 8-base spacer, consisted of 12 random nucleotides arranged as two hexamers with a spacer between them. The libraries were sequenced on an Illumina MiSeq using v2 2x251 paired-end chemistry, usually with more than 9 samples in each run. PhiX DNA was added at roughly 5-7.5% to each sequencing library so that diversity was increased. The authors processed their data as follows. The raw reads were converted into FASTQ with bcl2fastq and then demultiplexed by dual indices with Demultiplexor. V and J genes were assigned by Decombinator through tag matching that permitted a single base-pair mismatch. UMIs were used by Collapsinator to correct both sequencing errors and frequency errors caused by PCR heterogeneity. Decombinator identifiers were converted to nucleotide sequence by CDR3Translator, the sequences were translated to amino acids, and CDR3 was extracted using C- and N-terminal motifs. A cluster of KT2 sequences that shared one unique molecular identifier was counted as a single distinct KT2 TCR. TCRdb reanalyzed the raw reads on its own, using fastp at Q25 for trimming and MiXCR for clone calling, and kept in-frame beta chains. Identical CDR3 protein sequences are pooled into one entry, listed with their most common genes and DNA. TCRdb, not the authors, supplied the V and J calls. Within this sample are under 35,000 distinct CDR3 sequences, with about 7.3% of them counted one time only. The ten biggest clones cover roughly 14% of the sample.

To test the sensitivity and accuracy of the pipeline, known numbers of KT2, a T cell clone whose TCR had already been sequenced, were spiked into unfractionated PBMC. A range of KT2-to-PBMC ratios was generated by mixing KT2 cells with a fixed number of PBMC. This clonotype was counted many times. The antigen this receptor binds is unknown. Base qualities are not provided; no much larger clone lies one nucleotide away. The material sequenced was PBMCs spiked with cells of the T cell clone KT2. The sequence was collected from a human donor. In this chain, TRBV7-9 is recombined with TRBJ2-1; 5 matching bases give a weak D call of TRBD2. DNA sequence: TGTGCCAGCAGCTTACCGGGGAATGAGCAGTTCTTC. Translation gives CASSLPGNEQFF.